These T cell receptor beta chains were read from a single sample in a study of blood T cell repertoires in COVID-19. Clones were sequenced by immunoSEQ multiplex PCR, and TCRdb holds only the in-frame ones, with some missing. The data contain about 280,000 clones, 70% to 90% of them singletons. Sequencing was carried out using peripheral blood. The source of these receptors is a man aged 50 or older with active or convalescent COVID-19. Both conserved end residues are trimmed from each CDR3. Each record gives: J gene, CDR3 length, D gene, V gene, clone size, CDR3 protein. The D gene is left open where the match is weak. Clone size is given for some rows only: seen once, a few or many times, or a class if the clone is expanded.

TRBJ1-1 13 NA TRBV7-8 NA ASSLLGGAYTEAF
TRBJ2-5 12 NA TRBV18 NA ASSPSLEWETQY
TRBJ1-2 12 TRBD1 TRBV2 NA ASRGTGGVGGYT
TRBJ2-7 13 TRBD2 TRBV6-2/TRBV6-3 NA ASSLLAGGPYEQY
TRBJ1-2 12 NA TRBV7-9 NA ASSSGDGGYGYT
TRBJ2-7 13 TRBD1 TRBV4-1 few ASSQKTGDLREQY
TRBJ1-5 12 NA TRBV19 once ASRSGMGYQPQH
TRBJ2-7 11 NA TRBV3-1/TRBV3-2 NA ASTSRSSYEQY
TRBJ2-3 16 NA TRBV5-1 NA ASSSARTLPLRPDTQY
TRBJ2-1 14 TRBD1 TRBV4-3 NA ASSQDWTGVANEQF
TRBJ2-7 11 NA TRBV4-2 NA ASSQPMSYEQY
TRBJ1-2 11 TRBD1 TRBV7-2 once ASSYGTAYGYT
TRBJ2-1 13 NA TRBV13 once ASSLGPIGGNEQF
TRBJ2-1 13 TRBD2 TRBV9 NA ASSPGASGSTEQF
TRBJ1-1 13 NA TRBV27 NA ASARVPGLNTEAF
TRBJ1-2 13 NA TRBV9 NA ASSPSWEGEGGYT